This TCR beta chain was captured in a study of technical replicates of blood from several donors. Sequencing was performed with immunoSEQ multiplex PCR; in TCRdb, only in-frame clones are kept and a portion is missing. Here the sample spans more than 90,000 clones, around 95% being singletons. Between the trimmed V and J ends, which lost 2 bases and 4 bases, there was a span of 10 bases. The germline CDR1 and CDR2 sequences are SGHRS and YFSETQ. CDR3 length equals 14 residues. Sequencing was carried out using T cells isolated from PBMCs. The rearrangement uses TRBV5-1 and TRBJ2-1; possible D gene TRBD2, 6 bases. This clonotype was obtained from a human donor in good health. CDR3 sequence (DNA): TGCGCCAGCAGCTTCCGGGGAGGTTACAATGAGCAGTTCTTC. It specifies CASSFRGGYNEQFF.